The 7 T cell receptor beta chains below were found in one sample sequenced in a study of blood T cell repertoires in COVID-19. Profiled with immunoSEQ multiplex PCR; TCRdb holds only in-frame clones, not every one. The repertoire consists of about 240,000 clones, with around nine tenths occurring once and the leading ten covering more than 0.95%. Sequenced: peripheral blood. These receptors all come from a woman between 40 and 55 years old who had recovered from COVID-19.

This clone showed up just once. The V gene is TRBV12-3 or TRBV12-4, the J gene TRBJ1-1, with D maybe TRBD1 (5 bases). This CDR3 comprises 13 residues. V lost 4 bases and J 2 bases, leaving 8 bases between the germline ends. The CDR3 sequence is CASSWGGNTEAFF. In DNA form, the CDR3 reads TGTGCCAGCAGTTGGGGCGGAAACACTGAAGCTTTCTTT.

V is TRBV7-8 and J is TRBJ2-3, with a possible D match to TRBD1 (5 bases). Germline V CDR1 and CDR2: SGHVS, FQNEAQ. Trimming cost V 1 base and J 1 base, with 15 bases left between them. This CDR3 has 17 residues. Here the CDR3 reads CASSLGMGLQRTDTQYF. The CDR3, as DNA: TGTGCCAGCAGCTTAGGCATGGGGCTCCAACGCACAGATACGCAGTATTTT.

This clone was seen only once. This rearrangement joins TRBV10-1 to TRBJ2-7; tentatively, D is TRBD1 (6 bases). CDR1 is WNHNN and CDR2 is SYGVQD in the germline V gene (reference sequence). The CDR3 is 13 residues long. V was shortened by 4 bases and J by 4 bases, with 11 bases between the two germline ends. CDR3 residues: CASSGQERYEQYV. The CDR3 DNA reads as TGCGCCAGCAGTGGACAGGAGAGGTACGAGCAGTACGTC.

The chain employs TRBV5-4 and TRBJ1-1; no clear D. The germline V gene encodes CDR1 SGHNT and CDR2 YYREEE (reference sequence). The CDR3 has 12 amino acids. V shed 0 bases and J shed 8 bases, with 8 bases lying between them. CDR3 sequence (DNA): TGTGCCAGCAGCTTGGCGGGGAGGGAAGCTTTCTTT. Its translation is CASSLAGREAFF.

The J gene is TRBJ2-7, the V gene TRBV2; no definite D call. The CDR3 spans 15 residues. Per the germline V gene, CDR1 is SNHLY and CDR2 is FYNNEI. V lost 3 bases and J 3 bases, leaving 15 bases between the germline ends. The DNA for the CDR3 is TGTGCCAGCAGTGACAGGCGCCCTCCTTTCTACGAGCAGTACGTC. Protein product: CASSDRRPPFYEQYV.

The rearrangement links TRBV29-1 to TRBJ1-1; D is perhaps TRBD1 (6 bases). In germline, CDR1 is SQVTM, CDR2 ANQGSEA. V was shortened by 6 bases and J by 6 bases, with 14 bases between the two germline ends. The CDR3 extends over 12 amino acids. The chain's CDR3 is CSVATGYSEAFF. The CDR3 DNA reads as TGCAGCGTCGCAACAGGGTACTCTGAAGCTTTCTTT. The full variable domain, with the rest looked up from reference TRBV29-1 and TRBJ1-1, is SAVISQKPSRDICQRGTSLTIQCQVDSQVTMMFWYRQQPGQSLTLIATANQGSEATYESGFVIDKFPISRPNLTFSTLTVSNMSPEDSSIYLCSVATGYSEAFFGQGTRLTVV.

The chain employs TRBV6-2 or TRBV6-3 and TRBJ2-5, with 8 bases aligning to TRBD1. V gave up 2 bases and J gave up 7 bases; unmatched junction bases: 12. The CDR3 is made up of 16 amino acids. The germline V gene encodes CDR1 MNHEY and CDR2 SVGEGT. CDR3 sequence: CASSYPRTGPIRTQYF. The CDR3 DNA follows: TGTGCCAGCAGTTACCCCCGGACAGGGCCGATCAGGACCCAGTACTTC.